This is a list of T cell receptor beta chains from one sample in a study of T-cell memory formation after mild COVID-19. TCRdb called the 5' RACE reads again in MiXCR, with one record for every CDR3 protein. This table has about 190,000 distinct CDR3 sequences, about 17% appearing once. Material for sequencing was PBMCs or a T cell subset sorted from them (not recorded which). The receptor set was obtained from an adult woman who had mild COVID-19 (a few samples of this study predate the infection). Cell type and time point are not known. Each CDR3 is given with its conserved first and last residue. A D gene is named only where the DNA matches it firmly. Size tells how often a clone was seen (once, few, many) or the class of an expanded clone, and some rows leave it out.

>TRBV20-1|TRBJ2-7|.|.
CSAYERQQYF
TGCAGTGCTTACGAGCGACAGCAGTACTTC
>TRBV6-6|TRBJ2-1|few|.
CASGPYGGSYNEQFF
TGTGCCAGCGGTCCCTATGGTGGGTCCTACAATGAGCAGTTCTTC
>TRBV12-3/TRBV12-4|TRBJ2-1|few|.
CASSPSPRGVQFF
TGTGCCAGCAGTCCCTCACCGAGAGGGGTCCAGTTCTTC
>TRBV15|TRBJ2-4|few|TRBD2
CATSRGTGGPIQNIQYF
TGTGCCACCAGCAGAGGAACGGGGGGGCCTATTCAAAACATTCAGTACTTC
>TRBV5-5|TRBJ1-2|.|TRBD1
CASSHTPRDSDRYTF
TGTGCCAGCAGCCACACCCCCCGGGACAGCGATCGCTACACCTTC
>TRBV24-1|TRBJ1-5|few|.
CATSGPGVPNQPQHF
TGTGCCACCAGTGGGCCAGGGGTCCCCAATCAGCCCCAGCATTTT
>TRBV6-2/TRBV6-3|TRBJ2-3|.|TRBD2
CASSNWRSGSVTDTQYF
TGTGCCAGCAGTAACTGGAGGAGCGGGAGCGTCACAGATACGCAGTATTTT
>TRBV29-1|TRBJ1-1|.|TRBD1
CSVAKTGLNTEAFF
TGCAGCGTTGCCAAGACAGGGTTGAACACTGAAGCTTTCTTT
>TRBV11-2|TRBJ1-2|.|TRBD1
CASSSDRVNYGYTF
TGTGCCAGCAGTTCCGACAGGGTGAACTATGGCTACACCTTC
>TRBV24-1|TRBJ1-5|few|.
CATSDPTSSGNQPQHF
TGTGCCACCAGTGATCCTACAAGCAGCGGCAATCAGCCCCAGCATTTT
>TRBV4-1|TRBJ1-2|few|.
CASSQFRGVGYGYTF
TGCGCCAGCAGCCAATTCAGGGGTGTGGGCTATGGCTACACCTTC
>TRBV19|TRBJ2-3|few|TRBD2
CASSPQGLAGSMNTQYF
TGTGCCAGTAGTCCCCAGGGACTAGCGGGATCGATGAATACGCAGTATTTT
>TRBV6-5|TRBJ1-2|few|.
CASSYSNRKVYGYTF
TGTGCCAGCAGTTACTCGAACAGGAAGGTCTATGGCTACACCTTC
>TRBV5-1|TRBJ1-1|.|TRBD1
CASRTTGLNTEAFF
TGCGCCAGCAGGACGACAGGGCTGAACACTGAAGCTTTCTTT
>TRBV29-1|TRBJ1-2|few|.
CSVFGGLKGQRIDYGYTF
TGCAGCGTTTTTGGGGGCCTCAAAGGGCAAAGGATCGACTATGGCTACACCTTC
>TRBV7-9|TRBJ1-2|.|.
CASSQTANYGYTF
TGTGCCAGCAGCCAGACAGCGAACTATGGCTACACCTTC
>TRBV20-1|TRBJ2-1|few|TRBD2
CSARKLAGGFNEQFF
TGCAGTGCTAGAAAGCTAGCGGGAGGGTTCAATGAGCAGTTCTTC
>TRBV4-3|TRBJ2-4|few|TRBD1
CASSQGTGPQYF
TGCGCCAGCAGCCAAGGGACAGGCCCTCAGTACTTC
>TRBV6-5|TRBJ1-2|few|TRBD1
CASSPPTGSGYTF
TGTGCCAGCAGTCCTCCGACAGGGAGCGGCTACACCTTC
>TRBV20-1|TRBJ1-2|.|TRBD1
CSVTTGGNLGYGYTF
TGCAGTGTTACGACAGGGGGCAACCTCGGGTATGGCTACACCTTC
>TRBV20-1|TRBJ1-4|.|.
CSARDPGRVLGKLFF
TGCAGTGCTAGAGACCCTGGCAGGGTACTAGGAAAACTGTTTTTT
>TRBV7-2|TRBJ2-2|.|TRBD1
CASSLRDSPGELFF
TGTGCCAGCAGCCTCCGGGACAGTCCCGGGGAGCTGTTTTTT
>TRBV6-2/TRBV6-3|TRBJ1-5|.|.
CASSYPRYQGTNQPQHF
TGTGCCAGCAGTTACCCAAGATATCAGGGAACCAATCAGCCCCAGCATTTT
>TRBV10-3|TRBJ2-3|.|TRBD1
CAISPLGQGLSDTQYF
TGTGCCATCAGCCCCCTGGGACAGGGATTGTCAGATACGCAGTATTTT
>TRBV15|TRBJ2-3|few|.
CATSRGAGTSTDTQYF
TGTGCCACCAGCAGAGGGGCTGGGACTAGCACAGATACGCAGTATTTT
>TRBV4-1|TRBJ2-7|many|.
CASSQDPTYEQYF
TGCGCCAGCAGCCAAGATCCCACCTACGAGCAGTACTTC
>TRBV12-3/TRBV12-4|TRBJ1-5|.|.
CASSLGGAKEPQHF
TGTGCCAGCAGTTTGGGAGGGGCCAAGGAGCCCCAGCATTTT
>TRBV3-1|TRBJ1-1|few|.
CASSPHRDGNEAFF
TGTGCCAGCAGCCCCCACCGGGACGGTAATGAAGCTTTCTTT